This TCR beta chain was recorded in a study of neurological immune-mediated disorders (dated by TCRdb to between 2018 and 2021). A note on the overall study: Among the roughly 35 multiple sclerosis patients, approximately 31 had relapsing-remitting MS and 3 had secondary progressive MS. The cohort comprised some 71 subjects: some 14 HAM/TSP patients, approximately 34 multiple sclerosis patients and approximately 20 healthy controls. Peripheral blood TCR-beta repertoires from HTLV-I-associated myelopathy (HAM/TSP) patients, multiple sclerosis patients and healthy controls were compared by UMI-based sequencing. The 85 to 110 TCR-beta libraries included longitudinal samples, technical triplicates and paired sorted CD4+ and CD8+ T-cell subsets alongside PBMC samples.

As regards this clonotype: Its antigen remains unidentified. There are no base qualities to consult, and no much larger clone falls within one base.

The paper's findings and limits, for the study overall: No clinical or MRI features were associated with the MS cluster, and the authors said that larger cohorts are needed. Repertoires from 18 of 34 MS patients were grouped by phylogenetic analysis into a cluster of related CDR3 sequences, suggesting a possible repertoire-level signature. TCR clonal expansion was highest in HAM/TSP patients and lowest in MS patients, with MS patients falling below even healthy controls. Across subjects, expanded clones never shared an identical CDR3 amino acid sequence, which suggests that the TCR-beta repertoires in every group were private.

V loses 3 bases of germline sequence and J loses 0 bases, and the interval between the two ends is 11 bases. The CDR3 has 15 amino acids, counting the end cysteine and phenylalanine. The sequence is cut down to CDR3 DNA, 45 bases in frame from base 1. The germline V gene (reference sequence) gives CDR1 as SEHNR and CDR2 as FQNEAQ. Libraries from unsorted PBMCs were made from 2 million PBMCs kept in RNAlater at -80 degrees C until RNA extraction. Multiple sclerosis patients were enrolled in a US clinical protocol under which disease progression was evaluated by magnetic resonance imaging. Peripheral blood was subjected to Ficoll-Hypaque density gradient centrifugation to isolate PBMCs, which were then cryopreserved in liquid nitrogen. cDNA synthesis used template-switch 5'RACE with a primer carrying a 10-nucleotide random unique molecular identifier tagging each TCR transcript. Over 180 million TCR-beta sequences, covering 15-18 subjects, were produced in each sequencing run. The RNeasy kit was used to extract total RNA. The KAPA Real-time Library Amplification kit was used to amplify TCR-beta VDJ regions with primers targeting the TCR constant region and the 5'RACE anchor. Sample indexes and Illumina adaptors were added in a first PCR, and a second PCR then increased library yield. After Ampure bead purification, the TCR product of roughly 650 bp was size-selected on a 2% E-gel SizeSelection system. Library quality was checked on a Bioanalyzer, concentration was measured with Qubit, and libraries were quantified with the Kapa Library Quantification kit before pooling. An Illumina HiSeq 2500 sequenced the libraries paired-end 2 x 150 bp. To increase sequence diversity, roughly 24-31% phiX was spiked into each library pool. In the original analysis: The quality-filtered reads were processed with the UMI-based MiGEC pipeline, whose error correction step removed more than 85% of the raw TCR sequences. IMGT germline references were used for aligning VDJ genes, and each clonotype was defined as a unique CDR3 amino acid sequence together with its V-J genes. Clonal expansion, Shannon diversity, and CDR3 relatedness (CalcPairwiseDistances, ClusterSamples) were evaluated with VDJtools, and phylogenetic trees were built with CLCbio workbench. Clones with at least 8 unique UMIs were defined as expanded, with this threshold being based on coefficient-of-variation modelling across technical triplicates. In TCRdb, the public reads were trimmed at Q25 with fastp and aligned with MiXCR, with productive beta chains retained. All rows with the same CDR3 protein become a single entry with the most common DNA and genes. These V and J calls rely on TCRdb rather than the paper's analysis. The sample profile shows some 65,000 distinct CDR3 sequences; 5.2% of them were found once. Clones ranked in the top ten supply approximately 2.8% of the sample.

This sequence originates from a woman between 25 and 40 years old with multiple sclerosis. The sequenced sample consisted of PBMCs. The receptor chain draws on TRBV7-9 and TRBJ1-1, with no D gene named confidently. In nucleotides, the sequence is TGTGCCAGCAGCTTTTTGACACGCATGAACACTGAAGCTTTCTTT. Its protein is CASSFLTRMNTEAFF.